This TCR beta chain was documented in a study of blood T cell repertoires in COVID-19. Study-level background: From the United States, Italy and Spain came samples of acute and convalescent COVID-19. T cells, B-cell-depleted T cells, or PBMCs supplied cDNA or gDNA.

The data were produced by immunoSEQ multiplex PCR, yet TCRdb's version contains in-frame clones alone and is incomplete. The sample consists of 70,000 to 95,000 clones, approximately 89% of them appearing once. Germline V gives CDR1 SGDLS, CDR2 YYNGEE. Trimming removed 4 bases at V and 6 bases at J, with 17 bases between. The CDR3 loop spans 15 amino acids. The rearrangement uses TRBV9 and TRBJ2-1; D perhaps matches TRBD1 (5 bases). The sample was peripheral blood. The TCR originated in a man aged 50 or older with COVID-19, enrolled during active disease. CDR3 DNA: TGTGCCAGCAGCCGAGACGGTCTGGGGCGCAATGAGCAGTTCTTC. The encoded protein is CASSRDGLGRNEQFF.